Below, 6 T cell receptor beta chains from the same sample are listed, as sequenced in a study of T cells in Graves' hyperthyroidism and ophthalmopathy. TCR beta CDR3 sequences were amplified from RNA transcripts. Researchers ran a first-round RT-PCR on the TCR CDR3 using the HTBI primer set. TCRdb re-analysed the multiplex PCR reads in MiXCR, keeping a single row per CDR3 protein. This sample yields around 350,000 distinct CDR3 sequences, of which 13% to 15% are seen a single time; approximately 19% belongs to the top ten. Input material: blood. These receptor sequences come from a woman in her sixties or seventies with Graves' ophthalmopathy.

This clonotype has just a few counts. The chain carries TRBV27 and TRBJ1-2, with TRBD1 identical over 7 bases. V lost 5 bases and J lost 3; bases outside the gene matches: 6. The CDR3 contains 14 residues. Per the germline V gene, CDR1 is MNHEY and CDR2 is SMNVEV (reference sequence). Here the CDR3 DNA reads TGTGCCAGCAGTCGACAGGGACCTCACTATGGCTACACCTTC. Translation: CASSRQGPHYGYTF.

The DNA for the CDR3 is TGTGCCAGCAGCCAATCTGGACAGGGCCGTGGAGAGCAGTACTTC. Protein: CASSQSGQGRGEQYF. The chain links TRBV3-1 to TRBJ2-7, with 8 positions matching TRBD1. The germline CDR1 and CDR2 sequences are LGHDT and YNNKEL (reference sequence). The CDR3 is 15 residues long. V was pared by 2 bases and J by 7 bases, with 10 bases of the junction left unmatched.

This clonotype was found a few times. The J gene is TRBJ2-5, the V gene TRBV19; the match to TRBD1 covers 8 bases. V gave up 3 bases and J gave up 2 bases; unmatched junction bases: 5. CDR3 length: 15 residues. Germline assignment: CDR1 LNHDA and CDR2 SQIVND (reference sequence). The CDR3 loop is CASSIRQGSQETQYF. The CDR3 region has the DNA TGTGCCAGTAGTATTCGACAGGGGTCACAAGAGACCCAGTACTTC.

In the case of this clonotype: A much larger clone lies a single base off, so this may be a read error. The chain is built from TRBV2 and TRBJ1-2, with a weak D call TRBD1 (5 bases). This CDR3 is built from 13 residues. Per the germline V gene, CDR1 is SNHLY and CDR2 is FYNNEI. Trimming removed 8 bases at V and 7 bases at J, with 17 bases between. CDR3 residues: CASGEFRQGGYTF. CDR3 nucleotides: TGTGCCAGCGGCGAATTCAGGCAGGGTGGCTACACCTTC.

In this sample, this clonotype turned up many times. The V and J genes are TRBV5-5 and TRBJ2-5; a weak D match, TRBD2 (5 bases). Germline CDR1 SGHKS, CDR2 YYEKEE (reference sequence). This CDR3 has 14 amino acids. The V end lost 4 bases, the J end lost 1 base, and 11 bases lay between the germline ends. CDR3 protein: CASSPGYTQETQYF. As DNA, the CDR3 is TGTGCCAGCAGCCCGGGATACACCCAAGAGACCCAGTACTTC.

There are many counts of this clonotype. The chain joins TRBV7-2 to TRBJ1-4; possible D gene TRBD1, 5 bases. Germline values: CDR1 SGHTA, CDR2 FQGNSA. The CDR3 loop spans 14 amino acids. V dropped 5 bases and J dropped 4 bases, with 11 bases sitting between them. CDR3 in amino acids: CASSQGPFNEKLFF. The CDR3 DNA is TGTGCCAGCAGCCAGGGACCGTTTAATGAAAAACTGTTTTTT.